A selection of T cell receptor beta chains follows, all from one sample in a study of cytotoxic CD8 clonotypes in ibrutinib-treated CLL. TCRdb's table, derived via immunoSEQ multiplex PCR, lists solely in-frame clones and lacks some. This sample carries some 290,000 clones, around four fifths of them seen once, and the ten largest clones take over 6.5%. Specimen: PBMCs, collected before ibrutinib treatment. These receptors were taken from a human donor with chronic lymphocytic leukemia. The CDR3 runs from the conserved cysteine through the conserved F or W. Fields, in order: CDR3 protein, CDR3 DNA, J gene, clone size, V gene, D gene. The D gene is left open where the match is weak. Expanded clones get a size class; other rows say once, few or many, or leave the size out.

CASSQGPLYGYTF,TGCGCCAGCAGCCAAGGGCCGCTTTATGGCTACACCTTC,TRBJ1-2,.,TRBV4-3,.
CASNQRERYNEQFF,TGTGCCAGCAATCAGCGGGAGAGGTACAATGAGCAGTTCTTC,TRBJ2-1,.,TRBV2,TRBD2
CASRDRGYPEAFF,TGTGCCAGCAGGGACAGGGGTTACCCTGAAGCTTTCTTT,TRBJ1-1,.,TRBV6-4,TRBD1
CASSWTGSNTEAFF,TGCGCCAGCAGCTGGACAGGGTCGAACACTGAAGCTTTCTTT,TRBJ1-1,.,TRBV5-1,TRBD1
CASGTSGETQYF,TGCGCCAGCGGGACTAGCGGGGAGACCCAGTACTTC,TRBJ2-5,.,TRBV5-1,TRBD2
CASSPRTSEAFF,TGTGCCAGCAGCCCAAGGACTTCTGAAGCTTTCTTT,TRBJ1-1,.,TRBV9,.
CASSRQVVSGNTIYF,TGTGCCAGCAGTCGACAGGTCGTCTCTGGAAACACCATATATTTT,TRBJ1-3,.,TRBV2,.
CASSGGGGYEQYF,TGTGCCAGCAGCGGAGGAGGCGGCTACGAGCAGTACTTC,TRBJ2-7,.,TRBV4-2,.
CASSLFQGARTGELFF,TGTGCCAGCAGCTTGTTTCAGGGGGCGAGGACCGGGGAGCTGTTTTTT,TRBJ2-2,.,TRBV5-6,TRBD1
CASSRGQGINEQYF,TGTGCCAGCAGTCGGGGACAGGGGATTAACGAGCAGTACTTC,TRBJ2-7,.,TRBV6-5,TRBD1
CASSGEGGTF,TGTGCCAGCAGTGGAGAGGGGGGAACCTTC,TRBJ1-2,.,TRBV6-4,.
CASSPSLAGDLYNEQFF,TGTGCCAGCTCACCTTCCCTAGCGGGAGACCTATACAATGAGCAGTTCTTC,TRBJ2-1,.,TRBV18,TRBD2
CASSFIRAGDEAFF,TGTGCCAGCAGCTTCATTAGGGCAGGGGATGAAGCTTTCTTT,TRBJ1-1,.,TRBV7-2,.
CATSRGRQGSNEKLFF,TGTGCCACCAGCAGGGGACGACAGGGCTCTAATGAAAAACTGTTTTTT,TRBJ1-4,.,TRBV15,TRBD1
CASSSPGLPYNEQFF,TGTGCCAGCAGTTCCCCGGGACTACCTTACAATGAGCAGTTCTTC,TRBJ2-1,.,TRBV27,TRBD2
CASSQDTGSSSYNEQFF,TGTGCCAGCAGCCAAGATACTGGATCGAGCTCCTACAATGAGCAGTTCTTC,TRBJ2-1,once,TRBV4-2,.
CASRSQGPGNTIYF,TGCGCCAGCAGAAGCCAGGGCCCTGGAAACACCATATATTTT,TRBJ1-3,.,TRBV5-1,.
CASSFLGLAGTDTQYF,TGTGCCAGCAGTTTTCTCGGACTAGCGGGCACAGATACGCAGTATTTT,TRBJ2-3,.,TRBV27,TRBD2
CASSAASGSYEQYF,TGCGCCAGCAGCGCAGCTAGCGGCTCCTACGAGCAGTACTTC,TRBJ2-7,once,TRBV5-1,TRBD2
CASSRRVGTEAFF,TGTGCCAGCAGCCGCAGGGTCGGCACTGAAGCTTTCTTT,TRBJ1-1,.,TRBV11-3,.
CASSTKRDRGQAGELFF,TGTGCCAGTAGTACAAAACGGGACAGGGGGCAGGCCGGGGAGCTGTTTTTT,TRBJ2-2,.,TRBV19,TRBD1
CASSQDKIQNNEQFF,TGCGCCAGCAGCCAAGATAAGATCCAGAACAATGAGCAGTTCTTC,TRBJ2-1,.,TRBV4-1,.
CASRLAGGQETQYF,TGTGCCAGCAGACTAGCGGGAGGTCAAGAGACCCAGTACTTC,TRBJ2-5,.,TRBV2,TRBD2
CASSAGTAEFETQYF,TGTGCCAGCAGCGCCGGGACCGCCGAATTTGAGACCCAGTACTTC,TRBJ2-5,.,TRBV2,.
CASTILDRGLGANVLTF,TGTGCCAGCACCATCTTGGACAGGGGGCTTGGGGCCAACGTCCTGACTTTC,TRBJ2-6,once,TRBV7-9,TRBD1
CASRRQGETQYF,TGTGCCAGCAGAAGACAGGGGGAGACCCAGTACTTC,TRBJ2-5,.,TRBV6-5,TRBD1
CASSTTGTGRYEQYF,TGTGCCAGCAGTACGACCGGGACAGGGAGGTACGAGCAGTACTTC,TRBJ2-7,once,TRBV6-5,TRBD1
CASTRTGKNTGELFF,TGTGCCAGCACCCGGACAGGGAAGAACACCGGGGAGCTGTTTTTT,TRBJ2-2,.,TRBV27,TRBD1
CASSLQGMNTEAFF,TGTGCCAGTAGCCTACAGGGGATGAACACTGAAGCTTTCTTT,TRBJ1-1,.,TRBV19,TRBD1
CASSYVREAISEAFF,TGTGCCAGCAGTTATGTGAGGGAGGCAATCTCTGAAGCTTTCTTT,TRBJ1-1,few,TRBV28,.
CASSSPVPSGANVLTF,TGTGCCAGCAGCTCCCCGGTGCCTTCTGGGGCCAACGTCCTGACTTTC,TRBJ2-6,.,TRBV5-8,.
CAWSPGTVSYEQYF,TGTGCCTGGAGTCCCGGGACTGTATCCTACGAGCAGTACTTC,TRBJ2-7,.,TRBV30,.
CASSSGELEAFF,TGCGCCAGCAGCTCCGGGGAGTTAGAAGCTTTCTTT,TRBJ1-1,.,TRBV5-1,.
CASSQEGLDNEQFF,TGCGCCAGCAGCCAAGAGGGACTAGACAATGAGCAGTTCTTC,TRBJ2-1,few,TRBV4-3,TRBD2
CASSLDPGQGAGGYTF,TGTGCCAGCAGCTTAGACCCTGGACAGGGGGCCGGTGGCTACACCTTC,TRBJ1-2,once,TRBV7-6,TRBD1
CAQGDSSGNTIYF,TGTGCTCAGGGGGACAGCTCTGGAAACACCATATATTTT,TRBJ1-3,.,TRBV30,TRBD1
CASSQERVRKNTEAFF,TGCGCCAGCAGCCAAGAAAGGGTGCGAAAGAACACTGAAGCTTTCTTT,TRBJ1-1,few,TRBV4-3,.
CASSLQGSADTQYF,TGTGCCAGCAGCTTACAGGGAAGTGCAGATACGCAGTATTTT,TRBJ2-3,.,TRBV7-2,.